In this sample, the clone carrying this TCR beta chain turned up many times. Its cognate antigen is unknown. Germline V gene sequence: CDR1 DFQATT, CDR2 SNEGSKA (reference sequence). The CDR3 length is 14 residues. The ends lost 3 bases at V and 3 bases at J; junction bases unmatched: 6. The diagnostic basis comprised clinical symptoms, serum thyroxine and TRAb, thyroid ultrasound and orbital computed tomography. Cells are PBMCs isolated from about 10 ml of fresh blood. The data were obtained in a study of T cells in Graves' hyperthyroidism and ophthalmopathy. Study-wide results and limits: In validation, the model predicted ophthalmopathy. These predictions came a median roughly 7.1 months before onset. Blood also contained most expanded thyroid clonotypes above 0.001.

RNA transcripts were the template for amplifying TCR beta CDR3 regions. HTBI primers were the set used in a first-round RT-PCR of the TCR CDR3. TCRdb called the multiplex PCR reads again in MiXCR, with one record for every CDR3 protein. The sample yields some 650,000 distinct CDR3 sequences, more than 15% seen once. The chain is built from TRBV20-1 and TRBJ2-7; 9 bases agree with TRBD2. This TCR was sampled from a woman in her 40s with Graves' ophthalmopathy. What was sequenced was blood. In DNA, the CDR3 is TGCAGTGCTAGTTCCGGGACTAGCCTCTACGAGCAGTACTTC. Translation: CSASSGTSLYEQYF.